This note documents a single T cell receptor beta chain sequence. Antigen specificity is unknown. The data derive from a study of T cell repertoires in cytomegalovirus infection. Germline trimming cut 5 bases from V and 4 bases from J; bases unmatched to any gene: 0. Germline-derived CDR1 and CDR2 are SGHTA and FQGNSA. The CDR3 has 14 residues. TCRdb ran MiXCR on the reads and lists one entry per CDR3 protein. Among hundreds of thousands of distinct CDR3 sequences, roughly a third were seen once, and the ten largest hold roughly 15%. The material was cultured PBMCs, obtained from culture after CMV antigen stimulation. This chain joins TRBV7-2 and TRBJ2-2; 11 nucleotides agree with TRBD2. The sequence was obtained from a human donor in good health (CMV status not recorded). Some clones in this sample may be carry-over from other donors' samples. CDR3 loop: CASSTSGSTGELFF. In nucleotides, the CDR3 is TGTGCCAGCAGCACTAGCGGGAGCACCGGGGAGCTGTTTTTT. Full variable domain (remainder filled in from reference TRBV7-2 and TRBJ2-2): GAGVSQSPSNKVTEKGKDVELRCDPISGHTALYWYRQSLGQGLEFLIYFQGNSAPDKSGLPSDRFSAERTGGSVSTLTIQRTQQEDSAVYLCASSTSGSTGELFFGEGSRLTVL.